This entry describes one T cell receptor (beta chain). Its antigen is not identified. Alongside a J-beta primer mix, a sample-barcoded 5' primer served in a second PCR lasting roughly 7 to 11 cycles. A single record per CDR3 protein comes from TCRdb applying MiXCR to the 5' RACE reads. Of about 1.8 million distinct CDR3 sequences in the sample, less than 50% were seen once. The sample belongs to a study of blood T cells in healthy people across ages. Overall study: For every two T cells, template switching captured about one barcoded beta molecule. Whole-study results and caveats: More naive CD4+ cells and higher diversity were found in long-lived than in aged donors.

Germline assignment: CDR1 SGHAT and CDR2 FQNNGV. The CDR3 consists of 14 residues. The junction had 10 bases not matched to a gene; V was cut back by 6 bases and J by 7 bases. Donors ranged from about 6 to 90 years old and were healthy Caucasians in Russia. Donors each provided 7.5 to 10 milliliters of peripheral blood. The sample comprised blood. The chain combines TRBV11-2 with TRBJ1-2; TRBD1 matches 8 bases. This receptor was taken from a woman between 40 and 55 years old in good health. CDR3 coding DNA: TGTGCCAGCAGTATCCGAGGACAGGGTGGTGGCTACACCTTC. Translated, it gives CASSIRGQGGGYTF.